The 10 T cell receptor beta chains reported below all come from one sample, sequenced in a study of T cells expressing NK-cell markers. TCRdb re-called the 5' RACE reads; every CDR3 protein appears as one record, without DNA. The repertoire table contains 400,000 to 550,000 distinct CDR3 sequences. The sequenced sample was blood T cells: a sorted CD56 or NKG2C T cell subset, CD4+ or CD8+ T cells, or bulk PBMC T cells (not recorded which). These receptors all come from a woman between 18 and 70 years old in good health.

V usage is TRBV7-2 and J usage is TRBJ2-7. The germline CDR1 and CDR2 sequences are SGHTA and FQGNSA. The CDR3 has 13 amino acids. CDR3 sequence reads: CASSFHNSYEQYF.

The chain is built from TRBV28 and TRBJ2-5. CDR3 length: 14 residues. Germline CDR1 is MDHEN and CDR2 is SYDVKM. CDR3 region: CASSLEATEETQYF.

The rearrangement joins TRBV7-2 to TRBJ1-4. CDR1 and CDR2 (germline): SGHTA, FQGNSA. The CDR3 has 14 amino acids. This CDR3 is CASSLTFTNEKLFF.

The CDR3 loop reads CSVEVAGGEETQYF. This chain joins TRBV29-1 and TRBJ2-5; TCRdb picks TRBD2, but there is no DNA to check that call. CDR1 and CDR2 from the germline V gene are SQVTM and ANQGSEA. CDR3 length equals 14 residues. The full variable domain, its missing parts supplied by reference TRBV29-1 and TRBJ2-5, is SAVISQKPSRDICQRGTSLTIQCQVDSQVTMMFWYRQQPGQSLTLIATANQGSEATYESGFVIDKFPISRPNLTFSTLTVSNMSPEDSSIYLCSVEVAGGEETQYFGPGTRLLVL.

The rearrangement joins TRBV20-1 to TRBJ2-1; checking the TCRdb D call of TRBD1 is not possible without DNA. From germline, CDR1 is DFQATT and CDR2 SNEGSKA (reference sequence). The CDR3 consists of 14 residues. CDR3 protein: CSASTGASYNEQFF.

The V and J genes are TRBV3-1 and TRBJ1-4. The germline V gene has CDR1 LGHDT and CDR2 YNNKEL (reference sequence). The CDR3 sequence is 14 residues long. This CDR3 is CASSQDGLREKLFF.

The V call is TRBV3-1, the J call TRBJ2-2; TCRdb's D call, TRBD2, is unchecked because there is no DNA. This CDR3 is 18 amino acids long. Germline-derived CDR1 and CDR2 are LGHDT and YNNKEL (reference sequence). CDR3 sequence reads: CASSQNVWTSGNTGELFF.

The CDR3 loop is CASSQEQTPTDTQYF. This sequence joins TRBV4-3 and TRBJ2-3. This CDR3 has 15 residues. CDR1 and CDR2 (germline): LGHNA, YSLEER.

The chain employs TRBV4-3 and TRBJ1-1; TCRdb picks TRBD1, but there is no DNA to check that call. This CDR3 contains 16 residues. Germline V gene sequence: CDR1 LGHNA, CDR2 YSLEER. CDR3 in amino acids: CASSQDLKGVNTEAFF.

The chain has TRBV7-2 and TRBJ2-7; the TCRdb call, TRBD2, lacks DNA for checking. Per the germline V gene, CDR1 is SGHTA and CDR2 is FQGNSA. This CDR3 contains 14 residues. CDR3 loop: CASRPGLDISKQYF.